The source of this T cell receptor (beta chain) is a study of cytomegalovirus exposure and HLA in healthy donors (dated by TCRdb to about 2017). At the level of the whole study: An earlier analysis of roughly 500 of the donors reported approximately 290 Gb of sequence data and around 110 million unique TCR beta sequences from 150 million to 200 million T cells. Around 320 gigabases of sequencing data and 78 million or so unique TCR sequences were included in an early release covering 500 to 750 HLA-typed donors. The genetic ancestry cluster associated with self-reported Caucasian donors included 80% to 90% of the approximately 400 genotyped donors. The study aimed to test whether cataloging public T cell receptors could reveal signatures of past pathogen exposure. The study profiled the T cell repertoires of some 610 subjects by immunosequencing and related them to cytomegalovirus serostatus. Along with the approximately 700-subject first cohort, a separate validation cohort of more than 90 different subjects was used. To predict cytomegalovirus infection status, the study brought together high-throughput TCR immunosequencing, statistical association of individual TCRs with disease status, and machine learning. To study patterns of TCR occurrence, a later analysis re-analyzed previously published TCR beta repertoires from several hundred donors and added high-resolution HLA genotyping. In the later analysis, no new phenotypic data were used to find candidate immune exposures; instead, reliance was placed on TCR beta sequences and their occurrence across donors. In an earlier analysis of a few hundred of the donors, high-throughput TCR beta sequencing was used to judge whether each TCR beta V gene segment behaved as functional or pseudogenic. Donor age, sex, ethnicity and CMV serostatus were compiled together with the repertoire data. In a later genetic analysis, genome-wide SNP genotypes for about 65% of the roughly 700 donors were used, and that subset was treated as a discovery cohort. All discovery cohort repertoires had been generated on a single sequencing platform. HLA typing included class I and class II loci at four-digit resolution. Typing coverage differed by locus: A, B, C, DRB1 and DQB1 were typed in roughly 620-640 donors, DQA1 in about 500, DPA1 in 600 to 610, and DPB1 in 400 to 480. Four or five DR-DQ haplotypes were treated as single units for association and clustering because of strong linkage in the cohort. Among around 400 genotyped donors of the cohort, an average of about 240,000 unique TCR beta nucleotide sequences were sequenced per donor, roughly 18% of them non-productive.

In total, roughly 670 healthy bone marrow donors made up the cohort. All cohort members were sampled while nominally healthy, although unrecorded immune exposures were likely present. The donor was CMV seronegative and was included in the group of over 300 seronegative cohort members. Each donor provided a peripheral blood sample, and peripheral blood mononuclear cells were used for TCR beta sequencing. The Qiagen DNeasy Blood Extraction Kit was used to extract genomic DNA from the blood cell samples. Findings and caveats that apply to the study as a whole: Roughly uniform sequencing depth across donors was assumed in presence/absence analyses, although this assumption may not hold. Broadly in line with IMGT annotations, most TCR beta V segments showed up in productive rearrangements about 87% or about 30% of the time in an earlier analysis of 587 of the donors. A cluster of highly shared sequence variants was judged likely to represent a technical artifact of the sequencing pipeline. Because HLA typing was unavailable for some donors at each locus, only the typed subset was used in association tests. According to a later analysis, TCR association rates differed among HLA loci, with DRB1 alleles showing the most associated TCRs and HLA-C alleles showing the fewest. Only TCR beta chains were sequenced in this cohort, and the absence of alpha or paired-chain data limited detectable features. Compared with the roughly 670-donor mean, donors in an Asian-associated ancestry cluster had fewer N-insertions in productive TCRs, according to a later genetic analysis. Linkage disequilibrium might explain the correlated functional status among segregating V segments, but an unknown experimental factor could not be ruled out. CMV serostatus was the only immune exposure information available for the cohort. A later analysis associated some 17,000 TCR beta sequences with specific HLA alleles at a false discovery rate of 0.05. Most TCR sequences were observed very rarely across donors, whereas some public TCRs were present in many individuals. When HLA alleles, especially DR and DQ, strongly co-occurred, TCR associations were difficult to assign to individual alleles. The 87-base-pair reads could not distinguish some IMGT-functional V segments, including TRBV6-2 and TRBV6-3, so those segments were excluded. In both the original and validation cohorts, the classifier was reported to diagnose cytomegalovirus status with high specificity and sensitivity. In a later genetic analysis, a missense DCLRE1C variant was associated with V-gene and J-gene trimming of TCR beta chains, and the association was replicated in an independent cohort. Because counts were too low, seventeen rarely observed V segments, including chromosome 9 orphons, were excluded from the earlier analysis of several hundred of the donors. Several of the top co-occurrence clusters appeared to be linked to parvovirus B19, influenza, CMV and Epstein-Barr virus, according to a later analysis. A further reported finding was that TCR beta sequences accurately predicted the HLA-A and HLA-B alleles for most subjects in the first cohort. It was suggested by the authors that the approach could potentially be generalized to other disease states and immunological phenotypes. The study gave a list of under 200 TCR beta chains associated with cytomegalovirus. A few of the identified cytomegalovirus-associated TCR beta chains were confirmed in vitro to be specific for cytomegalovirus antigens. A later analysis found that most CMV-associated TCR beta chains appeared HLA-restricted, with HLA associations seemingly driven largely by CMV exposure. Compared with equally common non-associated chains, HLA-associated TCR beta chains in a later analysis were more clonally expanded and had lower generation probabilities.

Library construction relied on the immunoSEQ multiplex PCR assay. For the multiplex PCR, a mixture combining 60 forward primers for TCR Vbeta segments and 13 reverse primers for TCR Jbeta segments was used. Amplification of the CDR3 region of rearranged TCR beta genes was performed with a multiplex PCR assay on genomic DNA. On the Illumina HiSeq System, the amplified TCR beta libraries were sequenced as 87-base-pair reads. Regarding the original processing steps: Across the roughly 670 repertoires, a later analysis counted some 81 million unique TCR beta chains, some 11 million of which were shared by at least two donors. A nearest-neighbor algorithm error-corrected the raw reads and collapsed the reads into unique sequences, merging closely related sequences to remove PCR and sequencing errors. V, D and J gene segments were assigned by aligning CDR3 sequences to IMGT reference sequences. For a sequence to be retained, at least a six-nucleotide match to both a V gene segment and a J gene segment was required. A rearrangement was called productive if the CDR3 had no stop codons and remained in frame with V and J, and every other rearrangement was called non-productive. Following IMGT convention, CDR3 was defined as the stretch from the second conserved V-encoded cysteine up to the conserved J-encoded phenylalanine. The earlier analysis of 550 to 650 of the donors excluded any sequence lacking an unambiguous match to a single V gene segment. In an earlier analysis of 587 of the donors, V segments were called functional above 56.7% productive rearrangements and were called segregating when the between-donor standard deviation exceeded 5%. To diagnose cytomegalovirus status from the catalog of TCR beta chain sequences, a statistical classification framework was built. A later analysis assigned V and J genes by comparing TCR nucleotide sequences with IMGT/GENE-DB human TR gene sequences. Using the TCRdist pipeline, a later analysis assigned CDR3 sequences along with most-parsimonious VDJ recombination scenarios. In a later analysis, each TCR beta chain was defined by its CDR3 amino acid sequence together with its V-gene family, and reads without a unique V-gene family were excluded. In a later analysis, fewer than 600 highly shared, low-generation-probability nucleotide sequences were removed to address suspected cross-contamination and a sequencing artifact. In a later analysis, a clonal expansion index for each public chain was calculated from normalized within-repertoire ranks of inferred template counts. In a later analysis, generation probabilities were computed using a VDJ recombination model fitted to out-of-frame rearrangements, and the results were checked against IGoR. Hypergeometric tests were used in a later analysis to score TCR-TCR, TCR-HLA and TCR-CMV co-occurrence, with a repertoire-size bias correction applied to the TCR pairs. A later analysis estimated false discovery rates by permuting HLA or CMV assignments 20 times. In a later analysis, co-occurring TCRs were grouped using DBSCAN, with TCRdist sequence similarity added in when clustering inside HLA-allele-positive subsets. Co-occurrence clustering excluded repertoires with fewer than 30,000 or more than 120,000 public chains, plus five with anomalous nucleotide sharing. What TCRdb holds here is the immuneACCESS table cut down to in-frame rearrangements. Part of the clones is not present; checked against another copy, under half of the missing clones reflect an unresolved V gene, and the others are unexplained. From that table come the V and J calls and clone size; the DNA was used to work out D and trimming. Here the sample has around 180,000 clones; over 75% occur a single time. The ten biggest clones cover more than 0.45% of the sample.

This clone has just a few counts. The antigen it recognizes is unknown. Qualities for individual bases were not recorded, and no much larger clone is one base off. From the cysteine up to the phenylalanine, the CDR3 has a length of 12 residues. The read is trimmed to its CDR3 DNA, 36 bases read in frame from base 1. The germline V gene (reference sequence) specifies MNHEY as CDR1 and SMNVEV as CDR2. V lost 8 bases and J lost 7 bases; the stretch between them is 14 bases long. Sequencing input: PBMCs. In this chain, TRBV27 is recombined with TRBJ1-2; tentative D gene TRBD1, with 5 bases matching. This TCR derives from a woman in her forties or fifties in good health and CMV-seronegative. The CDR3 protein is CASRAGPVGYTF. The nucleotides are TGTGCCAGCCGGGCAGGGCCGGTTGGCTACACCTTC.